This TCR beta chain comes out of a study of cytomegalovirus exposure and HLA in healthy donors. Regarding the study as a whole: Earlier findings revealed that most TCR beta V segments proved productive either about 87% or about 30% of the time.

Of note for this clone: The antigen remains unidentified.

PCR primers comprised 60 Vbeta and 13 Jbeta primers. TCRdb keeps only in-frame clones here, not all; method: immunoSEQ multiplex PCR. This sample has 80,000 or so clones; roughly 70% occur once, and the top ten carry 4.9%. The CDR3 extends over 14 amino acids. V lost 6 bases and J lost 3, with 14 bases in between. The germline gives CDR1 MNHNS, CDR2 SASEGT. This TCR was sampled from a man in his 60s in good health and CMV-seropositive. The gene calls are TRBV6-1 and TRBJ1-2; D uncertain. The sequenced sample was PBMCs. This chain's CDR3 is CASSEPETYYGYTF. The CDR3 DNA reads TGTGCCAGCAGCGAACCGGAGACTTACTATGGCTACACCTTC.